Below are 18 T cell receptor beta chains sequenced from a single sample in a study of prognosis after radiotherapy for stage I lung cancer. TCR beta CDR3 amplification from genomic DNA was performed by two-round multiplex PCR. First-round PCR amplification was performed with primers specific to each TRBV and TRBJ gene. TCRdb reprocessed the multiplex PCR reads with MiXCR, giving one entry per CDR3 protein. The sample carries just over 30,000 distinct CDR3 sequences, 25% to 35% recorded once. Sequenced here: PBMCs, sampled before or after stereotactic body radiation therapy (not recorded which). These TCRs come from a donor at least 50 years old with non-small cell lung cancer.

CDR3 coding DNA: TGTGCCAGCAGTCGACAGGGACAGCCCCAGCATTTT. It encodes CASSRQGQPQHF. The chain joins TRBV12-3 or TRBV12-4 to TRBJ1-5; the match to TRBD1 covers 7 bases. After removal of 5 bases from V and 7 bases from J, the junction contained 2 bases not matched to a gene. CDR3 length: 12 amino acids.

Only a few counts were recorded for this clonotype. The chain links TRBV18 to TRBJ2-7; tentatively, D is TRBD1 or TRBD2 (5 bases each). The V end lost 2 bases, the J end lost 5 bases, and 25 bases lay between the germline ends. Germline V lookup: CDR1 KGHSH, CDR2 LQKENI. The CDR3 covers 18 residues. CDR3 amino acids: CASSPFEGRRAGLNEQYF. CDR3 DNA: TGTGCCAGCTCACCATTTGAGGGGCGACGGGCCGGGTTAAACGAGCAGTACTTC.

With respect to this clonotype: A read error is likely here: a far larger clone is one base away. The chain has TRBV6-4 and TRBJ2-2; a possible D gene is TRBD2 (6 bases). Trimming left V 6 bases short and J 0 bases short, with 11 bases between. The CDR3 extends over 15 amino acids. CDR1 is MRHNA, CDR2 SNTAGT, per germline. The CDR3 DNA is TGTGCCAGCAGGTGCGGGACCTCGAACACCGGGGAGCTGTTTTTT. Its translation: CASRCGTSNTGELFF.

Details on this clonotype: A far more abundant clone sits one base away, making this likely a read error. The chain uses TRBV6-9 and TRBJ2-7; D not certain. Germline CDR1 is MNHGY and CDR2 is SVAAGI. The CDR3 is 14 amino acids. The CDR3 loop reads CAISSAANSYEQYF. CDR3 DNA: TGTGCCATCAGTTCGGCGGCCAACTCCTACGAGCAGTACTTC.

This chain links TRBV24-1 with TRBJ2-4; D is possibly TRBD1 or TRBD2 (5 bases each). The CDR3 has 12 amino acids. The V gene's germline CDR1 is KGHDR and CDR2 SFDVKD. Deletions cut 6 bases from V and 6 bases from J, with 8 bases between. The CDR3 sequence: CATSPGTNIQYF. The CDR3 DNA reads TGTGCCACCAGTCCAGGGACAAACATTCAGTACTTC.

This clonotype was seen many times. CDR3 sequence (DNA): TGTGCCAGCAGCTTAAGGGCGGGAGGGCCCGATGAGCAGTTCTTC. Amino acid sequence: CASSLRAGGPDEQFF. The chain joins TRBV7-3 to TRBJ2-1; 9 bases are shared with TRBD2. Germline trimming cut 1 base from V and 8 bases from J; bases unmatched to any gene: 6. The length of the CDR3 is 15 residues. Germline CDR1 SGHTA, CDR2 FQGTGA.

This clonotype was counted many times. The chain is built from TRBV5-4 and TRBJ2-3; 10 nucleotides align to TRBD2. The CDR3 is 16 residues long. J was trimmed by 0 bases and V by 4 bases; bases with no gene match: 5. Germline CDR1 SGHNT, CDR2 YYREEE (reference sequence). CDR3 DNA sequence: TGTGCCAGCAGCCCTGGACTAGCGGAGAGCACAGATACGCAGTATTTT. It yields the protein CASSPGLAESTDTQYF.

This clonotype was picked up many times. V usage is TRBV11-2 and J usage is TRBJ2-7; D gene unclear. The length of the CDR3 is 11 residues. Per the germline V gene, CDR1 is SGHAT and CDR2 is FQNNGV. The V end was cut by 5 bases, the J end by 6 bases, with 8 bases between. The CDR3 DNA is TGTGCCAGCAGCCAACTCTTCGAGCAGTACTTC. It specifies CASSQLFEQYF. The full variable domain, in which reference TRBV11-2 and TRBJ2-7 provide the parts outside the CDR3, is EAGVAQSPRYKIIEKRQSVAFWCNPISGHATLYWYQQILGQGPKLLIQFQNNGVVDDSQLPKDRFSAERLKGVDSTLKIQPAKLEDSAVYLCASSQLFEQYFGPGTRLTVT.

Ten or more counts support this clonotype. The rearrangement joins TRBV5-1 to TRBJ2-1, with D possibly TRBD1 on 6 matching bases. Germline CDR1 SGHRS, CDR2 YFSETQ. CDR3 length equals 16 residues. Trimming took off 0 bases at V and 5 bases at J, with 15 bases between the two ends. The CDR3 DNA reads as TGCGCCAGCAGCTTGGAGTTAGGGGGTTGGGACAATGAGCAGTTCTTC. Translating it yields CASSLELGGWDNEQFF.

With respect to this clonotype: A read error may be the cause here, since a much bigger clone is one base away. The rearrangement joins TRBV29-1 to TRBJ1-1; 12 bases are shared with TRBD1. This CDR3 spans 12 amino acids. Germline CDR1 is SQVTM and CDR2 is ANQGSEA. The CDR3 reads CSFDRDRGPAFF. CDR3 nucleotide sequence: TGCAGCTTTGACCGGGACAGGGGGCCGGCTTTCTTT.

At least ten counts were recorded for this clonotype. The chain joins TRBV12-3 or TRBV12-4 to TRBJ2-1, with unresolved D. V was clipped by 5 bases and J by 4 bases, with 9 bases between them. The length of the CDR3 is 13 residues. CDR3 coding DNA: TGTGCCAGCAGTACCCTGCCATACAATGAGCAGTTCTTC. Translating it yields CASSTLPYNEQFF.

This clonotype has at least ten counts. V usage is TRBV19 and J usage is TRBJ1-2; 10 positions match TRBD1. Germline V gene sequence: CDR1 LNHDA, CDR2 SQIVND (reference sequence). The CDR3 has 17 residues. V trimming: 7 bases; J trimming: 7 bases; junction bases outside the gene matches: 18. The CDR3 DNA follows: TGTGCCAGTACCCCCCTGCTTCCGGGGACAGGGGCTCTTGGCTACACCTTC. It encodes CASTPLLPGTGALGYTF.

The chain has TRBV7-9 and TRBJ1-2; D unresolved. The CDR3 is 13 residues long. V lost 11 bases and J 0 bases, leaving 13 bases between the germline ends. Germline loops: CDR1 SEHNR, CDR2 FQNEAQ (reference sequence). CDR3 protein: CAGSSQTNYGYTF. DNA for the CDR3: TGTGCCGGAAGCAGCCAGACTAACTATGGCTACACCTTC.

This clonotype has a count of ten or more. In nucleotides, the CDR3 is TGTGCCAGCAGCCCCTCAGTTTCAACCTACAATGAGCAGTTCTTC. Translation: CASSPSVSTYNEQFF. The chain links TRBV6-1 to TRBJ2-1; D gene ambiguous. V was cut by 6 bases and J by 2 bases, with 14 bases left in between. The germline V gene encodes CDR1 MNHNS and CDR2 SASEGT. The CDR3 has 15 residues.

A word on this clonotype: The junction departs from germline at one end; a sequencing error may be responsible. This sequence joins TRBV24-1 and TRBJ2-3; 11 bases line up with TRBD2. The germline V gene encodes CDR1 KGHDR and CDR2 SFDVKD. The CDR3 totals 17 residues. CDR3 in DNA: TGTGCCACCAGTGACTCCTCACTAGCGGGAGCCACAGATAAGCAGTATTTT. This encodes CATSDSSLAGATDKQYF.

This clonotype was detected only a few times. The rearrangement links TRBV3-1 to TRBJ2-5; D call uncertain. The V and J ends lost 1 base and 2 bases respectively, with 17 bases between them. Germline loops: CDR1 LGHDT, CDR2 YNNKEL (reference sequence). CDR3 length: 17 residues. CDR3 in amino acids: CASSQARVSQEQETQYF. As DNA, the CDR3 is TGTGCCAGCAGCCAAGCTCGGGTATCGCAAGAACAAGAGACCCAGTACTTC.

This clonotype showed up many times. V and J are TRBV9 and TRBJ1-6; the match to TRBD1 covers 7 bases. CDR1 and CDR2 from the germline V gene are SGDLS and YYNGEE. V trimming: 4 bases; J trimming: 6 bases; junction bases outside the gene matches: 13. The CDR3 is 17 amino acids. DNA of the CDR3: TGTGCCAGCAGCCCCGCGGTTCGACAGGGCCTTAATTCACCCCTCCACTTT. Amino acid sequence: CASSPAVRQGLNSPLHF. The variable domain in full, with the rest retrieved from reference TRBV9 and TRBJ1-6, is DSGVTQTPKHLITATGQRVTLRCSPRSGDLSVYWYQQSLDQGLQFLIQYYNGEERAKGNILERFSAQQFPDLHSELNLSSLELGDSALYFCASSPAVRQGLNSPLHFGNGTRLTVT.

In its sample, this clonotype was seen many times. The rearrangement links TRBV6-1 to TRBJ1-1; D not resolved. This CDR3 has 14 residues. The V gene lost 1 base and the J gene lost 1 base, with 7 bases spanning the gap. Germline CDR1 reads MNHNS; CDR2 reads SASEGT. Here the CDR3 DNA reads TGTGCCAGCAGTGAAGTCTTGACGAACACTGAAGCTTTCTTT. Translated: CASSEVLTNTEAFF.